This is a list of T cell receptor beta chains from one sample in a study of multiple sclerosis patients with progressive multifocal leukoencephalopathy. The method was immunoSEQ multiplex PCR; TCRdb's version includes in-frame clones alone and lacks a portion of them. The top ten hold 5.7% of the sample, which has about 31,000 clones, roughly 86% seen once. Sequencing used PBMCs, obtained from a patient treated with natalizumab. Receptor source: a woman aged 40-49 years with progressive multifocal leukoencephalopathy. The CDR3 runs from the conserved cysteine through the conserved F or W. The order of the fields is clone size, V gene, J gene, D gene, CDR3 DNA, CDR3 protein. D genes are given only for firm matches. Only part of the rows carry a size: once, few, many, or a class if the clone is expanded.

clone_size: once
v_call: TRBV19
j_call: TRBJ2-7
d_call: -
cdr3_nt: TGTGCCAGTAGCCGATCGGCGGGAAGGGGGTTTAACGAGCAGTACTTC
cdr3_aa: CASSRSAGRGFNEQYF

clone_size: few
v_call: TRBV19
j_call: TRBJ1-1
d_call: -
cdr3_nt: TGTGCCAGTGGACACCGCACTGAAGCTTTCTTT
cdr3_aa: CASGHRTEAFF

clone_size: -
v_call: TRBV5-1
j_call: TRBJ2-1
d_call: -
cdr3_nt: TGCGCCAGCAGCTGGGACGGTGGCCGGGGGGCTGATCAGTTCTTC
cdr3_aa: CASSWDGGRGADQFF

clone_size: -
v_call: TRBV7-9
j_call: TRBJ2-6
d_call: TRBD1
cdr3_nt: TGTGCCAGCAGCTTAAACAGCCGGACAGGGGGTTCTGGGGCCAACGTCCTGACTTTC
cdr3_aa: CASSLNSRTGGSGANVLTF

clone_size: -
v_call: TRBV28
j_call: TRBJ1-2
d_call: -
cdr3_nt: TGTGCCAGCAGTTCACAGGGAGGAGTAATGGGTGGCTACACCTTC
cdr3_aa: CASSSQGGVMGGYTF

clone_size: -
v_call: TRBV5-1
j_call: TRBJ2-3
d_call: -
cdr3_nt: TGCGCCAGCAGCTTGGGCATTTCCACAGATACGCAGTATTTT
cdr3_aa: CASSLGISTDTQYF

clone_size: few
v_call: TRBV2
j_call: TRBJ1-1
d_call: TRBD1
cdr3_nt: TGTGCCAGCAGTGTGGACAGGGGGGGTTTGGGGACTGAAGCTTTCTTT
cdr3_aa: CASSVDRGGLGTEAFF

clone_size: -
v_call: TRBV6-5
j_call: TRBJ1-2
d_call: TRBD1
cdr3_nt: TGTGCCAGCAAAAACAGGGGTGATGGCTACACCTTC
cdr3_aa: CASKNRGDGYTF

clone_size: -
v_call: TRBV2
j_call: TRBJ1-2
d_call: -
cdr3_nt: TGTGCCAGCAGGGAGGCAGGGTTCAATGGCTACACCTTC
cdr3_aa: CASREAGFNGYTF

clone_size: -
v_call: TRBV11-2
j_call: TRBJ2-7
d_call: -
cdr3_nt: TGTGCCAGCAGCTTAATAAAGGGCAAGAAGGTGAAGTGGGAGTACGAGCAGTACTTC
cdr3_aa: CASSLIKGKKVKWEYEQYF

clone_size: -
v_call: TRBV27
j_call: TRBJ1-2
d_call: TRBD1
cdr3_nt: TGTGCCAGCAGTTCCCGGGACAGGGAGGGCAGGAAGGCGGGCTACACCTTC
cdr3_aa: CASSSRDREGRKAGYTF

clone_size: -
v_call: TRBV27
j_call: TRBJ1-1
d_call: -
cdr3_nt: TGTGCCAGCAGTTTCTCCTTAGGTAACACTGAAGCTTTCTTT
cdr3_aa: CASSFSLGNTEAFF

clone_size: -
v_call: TRBV18
j_call: TRBJ1-5
d_call: -
cdr3_nt: TGTGCCAGCTCAGGGGGGTACAATCAGCCCCAGCATTTT
cdr3_aa: CASSGGYNQPQHF

clone_size: once
v_call: TRBV5-1
j_call: TRBJ2-4
d_call: -
cdr3_nt: TGCGCCAGCAGCTTTGGGCAGGGAGGAGAAAACATTCAGTACTTC
cdr3_aa: CASSFGQGGENIQYF

clone_size: -
v_call: TRBV18
j_call: TRBJ2-2
d_call: -
cdr3_nt: TGTGCCAGCTCACCACCGGGGAACACCGGGGAGCTGTTTTTT
cdr3_aa: CASSPPGNTGELFF

clone_size: -
v_call: TRBV14
j_call: TRBJ2-3
d_call: -
cdr3_nt: TGTGCCAGCAGCCAAGGGGGTACAGGGTCGTATTTT
cdr3_aa: CASSQGGTGSYF

clone_size: -
v_call: TRBV23-1
j_call: TRBJ1-4
d_call: TRBD1
cdr3_nt: TGCGCCAGCAGTCAAATACGCAACCGGGACAGAACTAATGAAAAACTGTTTTTT
cdr3_aa: CASSQIRNRDRTNEKLFF

clone_size: -
v_call: TRBV28
j_call: TRBJ1-1
d_call: -
cdr3_nt: TGTGCCAGCAGTTCCCCTTTCGGGGAAACCGGTAGGACTGAAGCTTTCTTT
cdr3_aa: CASSSPFGETGRTEAFF

clone_size: -
v_call: TRBV27
j_call: TRBJ2-2
d_call: TRBD1
cdr3_nt: TGTGCCAGCAGGGGACAGGGATCCACCGGGGAGCTGTTTTTT
cdr3_aa: CASRGQGSTGELFF

clone_size: -
v_call: TRBV6-8
j_call: TRBJ2-3
d_call: -
cdr3_nt: TGTGCCAGCACCACAGATACGCAGTATTTT
cdr3_aa: CASTTDTQYF

clone_size: few
v_call: TRBV6-5
j_call: TRBJ2-7
d_call: TRBD2
cdr3_nt: TGTGCCAGCAGTTACTCGGGACTAGCGGCCTACGAGCAGTACTTC
cdr3_aa: CASSYSGLAAYEQYF

clone_size: -
v_call: TRBV5-6
j_call: TRBJ2-7
d_call: -
cdr3_nt: TGTGCCAGCAGCACGACAGGTTCCTACGAGCAGTACTTC
cdr3_aa: CASSTTGSYEQYF

clone_size: -
v_call: TRBV29-1
j_call: TRBJ1-1
d_call: -
cdr3_nt: TGCAGCGTTGGGGACTCCGGATCTGAAGCTTTCTTT
cdr3_aa: CSVGDSGSEAFF

clone_size: -
v_call: TRBV28
j_call: TRBJ1-2
d_call: TRBD1
cdr3_nt: TGTGCCAGCCACCCAGGGGGGCGGAACTATGGCTACACCTTC
cdr3_aa: CASHPGGRNYGYTF

clone_size: -
v_call: TRBV25-1
j_call: TRBJ1-3
d_call: -
cdr3_nt: TGTGCCAGCAGTGAACCTCTTGGGGGGTCTGGAAACACCATATATTTT
cdr3_aa: CASSEPLGGSGNTIYF

clone_size: -
v_call: TRBV18
j_call: TRBJ2-3
d_call: -
cdr3_nt: TGTGCCAGCTCAGCAGGCACAGATACGCAGTATTTT
cdr3_aa: CASSAGTDTQYF

clone_size: -
v_call: TRBV13
j_call: TRBJ1-6
d_call: -
cdr3_nt: TGTGCCAGCAGCTACCCACAGAGCTCCTATAATTCACCCCTCCACTTT
cdr3_aa: CASSYPQSSYNSPLHF

clone_size: few
v_call: TRBV4-1
j_call: TRBJ1-5
d_call: TRBD1
cdr3_nt: TGCGCCAGCAGTCCGGACAGGGGCCCCAATCAGCCCCAGCATTTT
cdr3_aa: CASSPDRGPNQPQHF

clone_size: -
v_call: TRBV5-1
j_call: TRBJ1-1
d_call: -
cdr3_nt: TGCGCCAGCAGCTCCCTTCCAGGGAACACTGAAGCTTTCTTT
cdr3_aa: CASSSLPGNTEAFF

clone_size: -
v_call: TRBV18
j_call: TRBJ1-1
d_call: -
cdr3_nt: TGTGCCAGCTCACGACCACGGCAGGGGCCGAACACTGAAGCTTTCTTT
cdr3_aa: CASSRPRQGPNTEAFF

clone_size: -
v_call: TRBV10-1
j_call: TRBJ2-1
d_call: -
cdr3_nt: TGCGCCAGCAGTGAGTCTTCGGGGGCCGGTTACAATGAGCAGTTCTTC
cdr3_aa: CASSESSGAGYNEQFF

clone_size: -
v_call: TRBV5-4
j_call: TRBJ2-2
d_call: -
cdr3_nt: TGTGCCAGCAGCTTGGTCGAGGATGTGATCACCGGGGAGCTGTTTTTT
cdr3_aa: CASSLVEDVITGELFF

clone_size: -
v_call: TRBV10-3
j_call: TRBJ2-5
d_call: TRBD2
cdr3_nt: TGTGCCATCAGTGGGGGACTAGCGCTTCAAGAGACCCAGTACTTC
cdr3_aa: CAISGGLALQETQYF

clone_size: -
v_call: TRBV19
j_call: TRBJ1-1
d_call: TRBD1
cdr3_nt: TGTGCCAGTAACAGACAGGGGGCGAACACTGAAGCTTTCTTT
cdr3_aa: CASNRQGANTEAFF

clone_size: -
v_call: TRBV28
j_call: TRBJ1-6
d_call: -
cdr3_nt: TGTGCCAGCAGTTTATACAACCCGGGACGGAATTCACCCCTCCACTTT
cdr3_aa: CASSLYNPGRNSPLHF

clone_size: -
v_call: TRBV28
j_call: TRBJ2-7
d_call: -
cdr3_nt: TGTGCCAGCAGTTTTTATGCTAACGAGCAGTACTTC
cdr3_aa: CASSFYANEQYF

clone_size: -
v_call: TRBV7-9
j_call: TRBJ2-3
d_call: TRBD2
cdr3_nt: TGTGCCAGCAGCCCCGGACTAGCGGCTAGCACAGATACGCAGTATTTT
cdr3_aa: CASSPGLAASTDTQYF

clone_size: -
v_call: TRBV30
j_call: TRBJ1-4
d_call: TRBD1
cdr3_nt: TGTGCCTGGGGACAGGGGGGAGTGGAAAAACTGTTTTTT
cdr3_aa: CAWGQGGVEKLFF

clone_size: -
v_call: TRBV29-1
j_call: TRBJ1-4
d_call: -
cdr3_nt: TGCAGCGTTGGAGACATTGACAGGCGGGATGAAAAACTGTTTTTT
cdr3_aa: CSVGDIDRRDEKLFF

clone_size: -
v_call: TRBV5-8
j_call: TRBJ2-7
d_call: -
cdr3_nt: TGTGCCAGCAGCCTGGCCAGGGAGCAGTACTTC
cdr3_aa: CASSLAREQYF

clone_size: -
v_call: TRBV19
j_call: TRBJ2-3
d_call: TRBD2
cdr3_nt: TGTGCCAGTAGTACGCAGCGGGGTAGCACAGATACGCAGTATTTT
cdr3_aa: CASSTQRGSTDTQYF